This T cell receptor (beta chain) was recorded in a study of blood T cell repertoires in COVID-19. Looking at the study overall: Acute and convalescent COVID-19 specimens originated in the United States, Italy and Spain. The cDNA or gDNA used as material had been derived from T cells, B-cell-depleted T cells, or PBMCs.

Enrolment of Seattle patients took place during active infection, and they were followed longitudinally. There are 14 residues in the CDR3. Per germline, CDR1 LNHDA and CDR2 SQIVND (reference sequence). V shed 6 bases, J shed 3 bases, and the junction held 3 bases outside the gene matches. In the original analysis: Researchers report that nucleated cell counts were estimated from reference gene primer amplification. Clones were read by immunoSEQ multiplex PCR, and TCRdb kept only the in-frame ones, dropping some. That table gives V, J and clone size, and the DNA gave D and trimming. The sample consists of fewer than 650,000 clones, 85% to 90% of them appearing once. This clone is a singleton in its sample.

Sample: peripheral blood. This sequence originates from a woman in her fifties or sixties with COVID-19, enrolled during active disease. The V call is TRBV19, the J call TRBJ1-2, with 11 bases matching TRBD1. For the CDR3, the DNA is TGTGCCAGTAGGACGGGACAGGGGGACTATGGCTACACCTTC. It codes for CASRTGQGDYGYTF. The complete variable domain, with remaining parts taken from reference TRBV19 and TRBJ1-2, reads DGGITQSPKYLFRKEGQNVTLSCEQNLNHDAMYWYRQDPGQGLRLIYYSQIVNDFQKGDIAEGYSVSREKKESFPLTVTSAQKNPTAFYLCASRTGQGDYGYTFGSGTRLTVV.